This TCR beta chain was captured by sequencing in a study of cytomegalovirus exposure and HLA in healthy donors. Study-wide points: Most TCR sequences were rare, but some public TCRs occurred in many donors. The study designated 150 or so TCR beta chains cytomegalovirus-associated.

This clone was seen more than once but under ten times. Its antigen is currently unknown. This PCR relied on a set of 60 Vbeta primers and 13 Jbeta primers. Measured with immunoSEQ multiplex PCR; TCRdb has only the in-frame clones, and not every one. The table records 100,000 to 150,000 clones, 6.5% to 9.5% of them present only once. Material for sequencing was PBMCs. This TCR was recovered from a man in his forties in good health and CMV-seronegative.

The CDR3 DNA sequence: TGTGCCAGCAGTTTCCAGGGAAATCAGCCCCAGCATTTT. Its protein product is CASSFQGNQPQHF. J is TRBJ1-5 and V is TRBV27, with a weak D call TRBD1 (5 bases). Germline V gene lookup returns CDR1 MNHEY and CDR2 SMNVEV (reference sequence). This CDR3 is built from 13 residues. The V and J ends lost 3 bases and 4 bases respectively, with 7 bases between them.